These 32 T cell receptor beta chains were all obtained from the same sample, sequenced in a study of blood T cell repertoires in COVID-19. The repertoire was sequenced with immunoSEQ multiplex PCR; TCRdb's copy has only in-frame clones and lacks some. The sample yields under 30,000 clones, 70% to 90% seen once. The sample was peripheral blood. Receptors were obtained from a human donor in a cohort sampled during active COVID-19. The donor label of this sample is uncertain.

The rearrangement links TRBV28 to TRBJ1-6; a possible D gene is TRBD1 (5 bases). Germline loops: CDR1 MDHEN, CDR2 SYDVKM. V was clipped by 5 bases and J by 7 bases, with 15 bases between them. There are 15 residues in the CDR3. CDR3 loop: CASSPVGHKNSPLHF. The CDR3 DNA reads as TGTGCCAGCAGTCCCGTCGGACACAAAAATTCACCCCTCCACTTT.

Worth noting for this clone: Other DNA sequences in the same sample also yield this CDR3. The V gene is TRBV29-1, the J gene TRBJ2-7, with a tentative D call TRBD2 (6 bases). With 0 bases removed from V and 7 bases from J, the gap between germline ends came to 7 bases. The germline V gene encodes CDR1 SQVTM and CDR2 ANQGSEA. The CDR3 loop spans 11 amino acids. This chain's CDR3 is CSVEDRGEQYF. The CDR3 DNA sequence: TGCAGCGTTGAAGATCGGGGGGAGCAGTACTTC.

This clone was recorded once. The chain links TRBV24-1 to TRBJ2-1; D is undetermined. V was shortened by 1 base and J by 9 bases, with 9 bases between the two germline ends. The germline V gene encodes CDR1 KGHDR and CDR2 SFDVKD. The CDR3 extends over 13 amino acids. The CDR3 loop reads CATSDFSQVEQFF. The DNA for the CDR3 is TGTGCCACCAGTGATTTTTCCCAGGTTGAGCAGTTCTTC.

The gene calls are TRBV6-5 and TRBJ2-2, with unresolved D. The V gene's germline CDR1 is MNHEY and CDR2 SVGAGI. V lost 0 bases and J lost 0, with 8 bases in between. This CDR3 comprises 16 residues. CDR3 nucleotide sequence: TGTGCCAGCAGTTACTCGAGGTCAGCGAACACCGGGGAGCTGTTTTTT. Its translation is CASSYSRSANTGELFF.

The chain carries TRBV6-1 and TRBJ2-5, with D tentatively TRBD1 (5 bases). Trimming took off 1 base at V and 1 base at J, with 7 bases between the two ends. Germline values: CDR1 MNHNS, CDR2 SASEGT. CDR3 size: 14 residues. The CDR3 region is CASSEDRIQETQYF. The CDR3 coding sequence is TGTGCCAGCAGTGAAGACAGGATCCAAGAGACCCAGTACTTC.

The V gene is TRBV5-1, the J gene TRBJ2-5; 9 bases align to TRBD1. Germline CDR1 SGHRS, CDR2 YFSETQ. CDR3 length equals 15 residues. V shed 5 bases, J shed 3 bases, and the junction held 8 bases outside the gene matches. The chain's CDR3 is CASSLPGTGKETQYF. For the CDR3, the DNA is TGCGCCAGCAGTCTTCCCGGGACAGGGAAAGAGACCCAGTACTTC.

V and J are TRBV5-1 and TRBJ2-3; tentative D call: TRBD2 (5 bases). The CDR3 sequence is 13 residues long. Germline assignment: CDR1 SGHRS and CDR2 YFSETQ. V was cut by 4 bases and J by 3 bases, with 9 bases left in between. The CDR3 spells CASSLEGTDTQYF. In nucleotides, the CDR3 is TGCGCCAGCAGCCTAGAGGGAACAGATACGCAGTATTTT.

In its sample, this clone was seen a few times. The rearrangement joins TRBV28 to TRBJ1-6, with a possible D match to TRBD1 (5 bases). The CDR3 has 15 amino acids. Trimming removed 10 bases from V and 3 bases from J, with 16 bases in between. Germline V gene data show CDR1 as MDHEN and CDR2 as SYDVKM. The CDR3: CAIRPTTGYNSPLHF. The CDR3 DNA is TGTGCCATACGGCCAACCACAGGCTATAATTCACCCCTCCACTTT.

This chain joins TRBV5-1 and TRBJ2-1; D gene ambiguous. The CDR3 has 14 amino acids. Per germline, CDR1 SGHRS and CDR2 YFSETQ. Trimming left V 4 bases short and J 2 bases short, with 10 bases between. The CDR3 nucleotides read TGCGCCAGCAGCCCATTAAGCGCCTACAATGAGCAGTTCTTC. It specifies CASSPLSAYNEQFF.

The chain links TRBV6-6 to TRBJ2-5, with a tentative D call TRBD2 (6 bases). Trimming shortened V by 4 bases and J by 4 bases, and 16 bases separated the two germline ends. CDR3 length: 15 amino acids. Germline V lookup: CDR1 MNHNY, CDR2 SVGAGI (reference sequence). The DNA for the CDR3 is TGTGCCAGCAGTTGGCTACTACGGGAGTTAGAGACCCAGTACTTC. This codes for CASSWLLRELETQYF.

CDR3 residues: CASEVFGGRVAYNEQFF. CDR3 nucleotides: TGTGCCAGCGAAGTGTTTGGCGGGAGAGTGGCCTACAATGAGCAGTTCTTC. This chain uses TRBV27 with TRBJ2-1; TRBD2 aligns across 7 bases. V dropped 8 bases and J dropped 2; count of bases not matched to a gene: 15. The germline CDR1 and CDR2 sequences are MNHEY and SMNVEV (reference sequence). The CDR3 runs to 17 residues.

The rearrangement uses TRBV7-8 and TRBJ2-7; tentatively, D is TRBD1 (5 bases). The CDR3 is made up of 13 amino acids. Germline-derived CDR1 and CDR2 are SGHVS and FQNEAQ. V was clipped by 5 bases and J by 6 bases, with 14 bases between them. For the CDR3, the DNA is TGTGCCAGCAGCCCCCAGGGCCAAAGCGAGCAGTACTTC. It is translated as CASSPQGQSEQYF.

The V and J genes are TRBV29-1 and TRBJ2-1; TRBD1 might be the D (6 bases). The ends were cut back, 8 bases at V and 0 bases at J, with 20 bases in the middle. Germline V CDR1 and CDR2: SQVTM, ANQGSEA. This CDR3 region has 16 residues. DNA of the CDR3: TGCAGCTTCATTCCGACAGGTCCTAGCTCCTACAATGAGCAGTTCTTC. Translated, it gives CSFIPTGPSSYNEQFF.

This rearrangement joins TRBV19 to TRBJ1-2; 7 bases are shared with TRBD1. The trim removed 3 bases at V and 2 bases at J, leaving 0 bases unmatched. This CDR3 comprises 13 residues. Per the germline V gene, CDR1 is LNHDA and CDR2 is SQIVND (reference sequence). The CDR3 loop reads CASSMGQNYGYTF. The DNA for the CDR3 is TGTGCCAGTAGTATGGGACAGAACTATGGCTACACCTTC.

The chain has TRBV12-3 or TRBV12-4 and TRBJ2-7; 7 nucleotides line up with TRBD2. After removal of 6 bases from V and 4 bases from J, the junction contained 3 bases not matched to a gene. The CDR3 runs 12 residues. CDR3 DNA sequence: TGTGCCAGCAGCCCCGGGGGGTACGAGCAGTACTTC. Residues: CASSPGGYEQYF.

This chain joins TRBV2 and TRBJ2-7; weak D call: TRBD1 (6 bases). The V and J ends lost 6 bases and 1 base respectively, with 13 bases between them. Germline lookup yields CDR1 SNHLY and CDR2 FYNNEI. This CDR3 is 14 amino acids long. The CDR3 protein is CASSDRDISYEQYF. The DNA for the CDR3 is TGTGCCAGCAGCGACCGGGACATATCCTACGAGCAGTACTTC.

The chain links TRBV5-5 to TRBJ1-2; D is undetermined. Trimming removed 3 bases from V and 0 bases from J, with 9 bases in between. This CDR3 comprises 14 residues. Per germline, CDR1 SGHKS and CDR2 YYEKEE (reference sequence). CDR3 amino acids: CASSSLPSNYGYTF. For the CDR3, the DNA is TGTGCCAGCAGCTCACTACCGTCTAACTATGGCTACACCTTC.

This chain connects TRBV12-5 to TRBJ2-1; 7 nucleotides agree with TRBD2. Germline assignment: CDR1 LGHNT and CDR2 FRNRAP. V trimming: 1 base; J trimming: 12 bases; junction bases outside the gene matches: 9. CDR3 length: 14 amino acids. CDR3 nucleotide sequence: TGTGCTAGTGGTTTGGCTGGGCGGGAGACTCGGCAGTTCTTC. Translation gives CASGLAGRETRQFF.

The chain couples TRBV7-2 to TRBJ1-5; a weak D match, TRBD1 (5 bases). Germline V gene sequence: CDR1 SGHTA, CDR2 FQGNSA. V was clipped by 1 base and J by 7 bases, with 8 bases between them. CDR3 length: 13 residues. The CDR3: CASSLGRAQPQHF. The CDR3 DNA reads TGTGCCAGCAGCTTAGGCAGGGCCCAGCCCCAGCATTTT.

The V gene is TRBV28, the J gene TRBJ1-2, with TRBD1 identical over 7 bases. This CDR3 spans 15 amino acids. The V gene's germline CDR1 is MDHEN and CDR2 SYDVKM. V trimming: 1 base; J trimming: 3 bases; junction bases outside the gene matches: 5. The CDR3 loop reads CASSLYDRAHYGYTF. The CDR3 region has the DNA TGTGCCAGCAGTTTATACGACAGGGCTCACTATGGCTACACCTTC.

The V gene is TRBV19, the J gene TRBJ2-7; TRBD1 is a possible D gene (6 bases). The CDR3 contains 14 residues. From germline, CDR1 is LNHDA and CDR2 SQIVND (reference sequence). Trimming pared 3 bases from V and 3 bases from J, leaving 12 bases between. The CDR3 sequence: CASSIETGFYEQYF. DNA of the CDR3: TGTGCCAGTAGTATCGAGACAGGATTCTACGAGCAGTACTTC.

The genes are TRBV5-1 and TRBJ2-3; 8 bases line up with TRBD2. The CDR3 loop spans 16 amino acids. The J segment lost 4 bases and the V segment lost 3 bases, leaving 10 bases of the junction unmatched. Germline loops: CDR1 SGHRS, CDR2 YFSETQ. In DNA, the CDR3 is TGCGCCAGCAGCTGGTCCGAGCGGGAGTTTTCAGATACGCAGTATTTT. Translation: CASSWSEREFSDTQYF.

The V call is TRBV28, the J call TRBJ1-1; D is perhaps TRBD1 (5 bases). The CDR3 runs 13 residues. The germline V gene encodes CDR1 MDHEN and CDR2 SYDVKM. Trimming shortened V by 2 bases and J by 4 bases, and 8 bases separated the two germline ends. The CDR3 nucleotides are TGTGCCAGCAGTTTAGGGGGGAGCACTGAAGCTTTCTTT. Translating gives CASSLGGSTEAFF.

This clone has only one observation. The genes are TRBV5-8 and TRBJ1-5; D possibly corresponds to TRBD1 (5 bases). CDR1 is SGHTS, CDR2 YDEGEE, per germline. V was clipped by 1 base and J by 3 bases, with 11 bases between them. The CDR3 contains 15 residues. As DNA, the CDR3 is TGTGCCAGCAGCTTGAGGGGCCTCACCAATCAGCCCCAGCATTTT. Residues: CASSLRGLTNQPQHF.

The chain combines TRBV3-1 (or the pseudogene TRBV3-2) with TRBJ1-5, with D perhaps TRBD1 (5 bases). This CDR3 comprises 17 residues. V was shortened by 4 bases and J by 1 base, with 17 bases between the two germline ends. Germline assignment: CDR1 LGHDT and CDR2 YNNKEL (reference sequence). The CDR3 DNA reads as TGTGCCAGCAGCCGAGGCGGGGGGGGAATGAGCAATCAGCCCCAGCATTTT. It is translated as CASSRGGGGMSNQPQHF.

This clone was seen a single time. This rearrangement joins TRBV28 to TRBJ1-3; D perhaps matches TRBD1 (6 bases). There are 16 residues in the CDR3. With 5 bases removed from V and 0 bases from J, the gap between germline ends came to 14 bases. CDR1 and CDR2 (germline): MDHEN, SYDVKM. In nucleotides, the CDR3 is TGTGCCAGCAGTGCCGGGACAACCTACTCTGGAAACACCATATATTTT. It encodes CASSAGTTYSGNTIYF. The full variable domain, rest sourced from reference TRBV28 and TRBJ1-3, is DVKVTQSSRYLVKRTGEKVFLECVQDMDHENMFWYRQDPGLGLRLIYFSYDVKMKEKGDIPEGYSVSREKKERFSLILESASTNQTSMYLCASSAGTTYSGNTIYFGEGSWLTVV.

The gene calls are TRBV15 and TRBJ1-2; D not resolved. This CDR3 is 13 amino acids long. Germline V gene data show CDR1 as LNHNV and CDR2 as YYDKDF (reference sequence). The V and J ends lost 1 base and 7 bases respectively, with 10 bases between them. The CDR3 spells CATSRAGYGGYTF. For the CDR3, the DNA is TGTGCCACCAGCAGAGCCGGGTACGGTGGCTACACCTTC.

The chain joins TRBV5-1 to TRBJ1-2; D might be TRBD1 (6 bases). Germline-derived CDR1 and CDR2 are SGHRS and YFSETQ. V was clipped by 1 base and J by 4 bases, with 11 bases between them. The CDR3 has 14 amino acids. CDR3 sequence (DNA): TGCGCCAGCAGCTTGTTCGCAGGGGCCTATGGCTACACCTTC. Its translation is CASSLFAGAYGYTF.

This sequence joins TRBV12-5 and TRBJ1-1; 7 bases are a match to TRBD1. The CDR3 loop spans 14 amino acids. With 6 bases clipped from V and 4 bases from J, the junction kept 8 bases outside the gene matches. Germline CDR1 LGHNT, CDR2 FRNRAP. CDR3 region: CASGREGAGTEAFF. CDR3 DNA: TGTGCTAGTGGAAGAGAGGGGGCTGGCACTGAAGCTTTCTTT. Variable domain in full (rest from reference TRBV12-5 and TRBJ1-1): DARVTQTPRHKVTEMGQEVTMRCQPILGHNTVFWYRQTMMQGLELLAYFRNRAPLDDSGMPKDRFSAEMPDATLATLKIQPSEPRDSAVYFCASGREGAGTEAFFGQGTRLTVV.

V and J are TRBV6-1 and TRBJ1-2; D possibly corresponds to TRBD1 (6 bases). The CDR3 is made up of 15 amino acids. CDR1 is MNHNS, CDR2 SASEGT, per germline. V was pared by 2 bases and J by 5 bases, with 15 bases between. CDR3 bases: TGTGCCAGCAGTGAAATGGGACAAAGGATATATGGCTACACCTTC. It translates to CASSEMGQRIYGYTF.

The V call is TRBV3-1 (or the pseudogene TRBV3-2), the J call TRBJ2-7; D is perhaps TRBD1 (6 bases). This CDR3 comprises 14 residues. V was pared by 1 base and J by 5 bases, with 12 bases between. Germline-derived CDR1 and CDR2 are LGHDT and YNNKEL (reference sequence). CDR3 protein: CASSQVQGNNEQYF. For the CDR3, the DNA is TGTGCCAGCAGCCAAGTCCAGGGGAACAACGAGCAGTACTTC.

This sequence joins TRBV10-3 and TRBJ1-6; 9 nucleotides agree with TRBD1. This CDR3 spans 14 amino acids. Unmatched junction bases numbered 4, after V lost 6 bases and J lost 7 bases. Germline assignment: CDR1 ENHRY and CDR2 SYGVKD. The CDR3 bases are TGTGCCATCAGGGCTGACAGGGGGAATTCACCCCTCCACTTT. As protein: CAIRADRGNSPLHF.